Below, 18 T cell receptor beta chains from the same sample are listed, as sequenced in a study of chemoradiotherapy in HPV16-positive cancers. Assay used: immunoSEQ multiplex PCR; TCRdb lists only in-frame clones, some missing. Among under 85,000 clones listed, more than 70% were seen once. The specimen comprised blood, sampled from a patient who underwent chemoradiotherapy. These receptors all stem from a human donor with HPV-associated anogenital cancer.

This clone appeared a few times. The chain links TRBV10-1 to TRBJ1-1; D may be TRBD1 (5 bases). V was shortened by 10 bases and J by 4 bases, with 16 bases between the two germline ends. The germline gives CDR1 WNHNN, CDR2 SYGVQD (reference sequence). The CDR3 is 13 residues long. The DNA of the CDR3 is TGCGCCACGCAGGCCGCAGGGACCACTGAAGCTTTCTTT. Protein product: CATQAAGTTEAFF.

The J gene is TRBJ1-1, the V gene TRBV14; D is perhaps TRBD1 (5 bases). The ends were cut back, 5 bases at V and 4 bases at J, with 14 bases in the middle. The CDR3 totals 14 residues. Germline CDR1 reads SGHDN; CDR2 reads FVKESK. This CDR3 is CASSRRPQGTEAFF. In DNA form, the CDR3 reads TGTGCCAGCAGCAGGAGACCCCAGGGCACTGAAGCTTTCTTT.

The chain couples TRBV10-3 to TRBJ2-1, with 11 nucleotides matching TRBD2. V trimming: 5 bases; J trimming: 2 bases; junction bases outside the gene matches: 5. This CDR3 has 16 residues. CDR1 and CDR2 from the germline V gene are ENHRY and SYGVKD. CDR3 in amino acids: CAISPSSGGPYNEQFF. The CDR3 coding sequence is TGTGCCATCAGTCCTTCTAGCGGGGGGCCCTACAATGAGCAGTTCTTC.

The rearrangement uses TRBV7-2 and TRBJ2-1; a weak D match, TRBD2 (6 bases). The CDR3 runs 15 residues. Trimming cost V 3 bases and J 0 bases, with 9 bases left between them. CDR1 is SGHTA and CDR2 is FQGNSA in the germline V gene. This CDR3 is CASSFEGGSYNEQFF. The CDR3 DNA is TGTGCCAGCAGCTTCGAGGGAGGCTCCTACAATGAGCAGTTCTTC.

The chain links TRBV5-1 to TRBJ1-1, with D unresolved. V was clipped by 2 bases and J by 0 bases, with 11 bases between them. The germline CDR1 and CDR2 sequences are SGHRS and YFSETQ. This CDR3 has 15 residues. The chain's CDR3 is CASSFMVGVNTEAFF. The CDR3 bases are TGCGCCAGCAGCTTCATGGTGGGAGTGAACACTGAAGCTTTCTTT.

The rearrangement uses TRBV27 and TRBJ2-2; TRBD1 matches at 7 bases. The CDR3 is 15 amino acids. Trimming removed 4 bases from V and 4 bases from J; junction bases left unmatched: 6. Germline CDR1 is MNHEY and CDR2 is SMNVEV (reference sequence). CDR3 loop: CASSSPDRATGELFF. For the CDR3, the DNA is TGTGCCAGCAGTTCTCCCGACAGGGCCACCGGGGAGCTGTTTTTT.

The gene calls are TRBV4-1 and TRBJ1-2, with D perhaps matching TRBD1 (5 bases). Germline assignment: CDR1 MGHRA and CDR2 YSYEKL. The CDR3 runs to 15 residues. V lost 3 bases, J lost 3 bases, and 14 bases lay in between. CDR3 nucleotide sequence: TGCGCCAGCAGCCAGTATCATTCGGGGGACTATGGCTACACCTTC. Protein: CASSQYHSGDYGYTF.

The chain employs TRBV6-1 and TRBJ2-3; D is uncertain. The germline CDR1 and CDR2 sequences are MNHNS and SASEGT. V was clipped by 11 bases and J by 1 base, with 4 bases between them. The CDR3 runs 10 residues. The CDR3 DNA sequence: TGTGCCGGGGGCACAGATACGCAGTATTTT. Encoded protein: CAGGTDTQYF.

This chain uses TRBV5-1 with TRBJ2-3; possible D gene TRBD1, 5 bases. This CDR3 has 14 residues. The germline V and J ends were trimmed by 0 bases and 3 bases, with 8 bases remaining between them. The germline gives CDR1 SGHRS, CDR2 YFSETQ. The CDR3 here is CASSLEQVTDTQYF. CDR3 nucleotide sequence: TGCGCCAGCAGCTTGGAACAGGTGACAGATACGCAGTATTTT. Looking up the rest from reference TRBV5-1 and TRBJ2-3 gives the full variable domain: KAGVTQTPRYLIKTRGQQVTLSCSPISGHRSVSWYQQTPGQGLQFLFEYFSETQRNKGNFPGRFSGRQFSNSRSEMNVSTLELGDSALYLCASSLEQVTDTQYFGPGTRLTVL.

The chain has TRBV11-3 and TRBJ2-2; maybe TRBD1 (5 bases). V lost 2 bases and J lost 2, with 9 bases in between. CDR1 is SGHNT, CDR2 YENEEA, per germline. This CDR3 contains 15 residues. CDR3 sequence: CASSLRGTNTGELFF. CDR3 DNA sequence: TGTGCCAGCAGCTTAAGGGGCACCAACACCGGGGAGCTGTTTTTT.

The chain has TRBV7-2 and TRBJ1-1; tentatively, D is TRBD1 (6 bases). CDR1 is SGHTA, CDR2 FQGNSA, per germline. The CDR3 runs 12 residues. Trimming removed 3 bases from V and 7 bases from J, with 9 bases in between. The CDR3 here is CASSFSTGEAFF. For the CDR3, the DNA is TGTGCCAGCAGCTTCTCGACAGGTGAAGCTTTCTTT.

This chain uses TRBV2 with TRBJ1-1; 8 nucleotides agree with TRBD1. The V segment lost 9 bases and the J segment 5 bases; nucleotides outside the gene matches: 14. The CDR3 contains 15 residues. Germline V gene data show CDR1 as SNHLY and CDR2 as FYNNEI. The CDR3 nucleotides are TGTGCCAGTGGGGGCCAGGGGGCAGGTAGAACTGAAGCTTTCTTT. Translating it yields CASGGQGAGRTEAFF.

The rearrangement uses TRBV18 and TRBJ2-5, with 9 bases that match TRBD1. The V gene's germline CDR1 is KGHSH and CDR2 LQKENI. V was pared by 2 bases and J by 2 bases, with 3 bases of the junction left unmatched. This CDR3 region has 15 residues. The CDR3 spells CASSPRTGVQETQYF. Here the CDR3 DNA reads TGTGCCAGCTCACCAAGGACAGGGGTACAAGAGACCCAGTACTTC.

This clone has just one count. This chain links TRBV5-1 with TRBJ2-1; 7 nucleotides agree with TRBD1. The J segment lost 6 bases and the V segment lost 3 bases, leaving 9 bases of the junction unmatched. This CDR3 is built from 15 residues. The germline V gene has CDR1 SGHRS and CDR2 YFSETQ. The CDR3 nucleotides read TGCGCCAGCAGCTCCGTATCGACAGGGACCAATGAGCAGTTCTTC. Translating gives CASSSVSTGTNEQFF.

This chain connects TRBV28 to TRBJ1-1; D is ambiguous. CDR3 length: 15 amino acids. The V end was cut by 2 bases, the J end by 1 base, with 11 bases between. Germline CDR1 MDHEN, CDR2 SYDVKM. Here the CDR3 DNA reads TGTGCCAGCAGTTTAGATCCCCGCAGGAACACTGAAGCTTTCTTT. Translated: CASSLDPRRNTEAFF. Supplemented by reference TRBV28 and TRBJ1-1, the full variable domain reads DVKVTQSSRYLVKRTGEKVFLECVQDMDHENMFWYRQDPGLGLRLIYFSYDVKMKEKGDIPEGYSVSREKKERFSLILESASTNQTSMYLCASSLDPRRNTEAFFGQGTRLTVV.

The rearrangement joins TRBV28 to TRBJ1-4; no firm D call. CDR3 length equals 11 residues. CDR1 is MDHEN, CDR2 SYDVKM, per germline. V lost 5 bases and J 10 bases, leaving 8 bases between the germline ends. Here the CDR3 reads CASSARGKLFF. The CDR3 nucleotides are TGTGCCAGCAGTGCTCGAGGAAAACTGTTTTTT.

In its sample, this clone was seen a few times. This chain uses TRBV18 with TRBJ2-7; TRBD1 or TRBD2 may be the D gene (5 bases each). The CDR3 is made up of 13 amino acids. Per germline, CDR1 KGHSH and CDR2 LQKENI. The V and J ends lost 6 bases and 8 bases respectively, with 17 bases between them. The CDR3 nucleotides are TGTGCCAGCTCGACCGGGACCGGCTCGCAGCAGTACTTC. Translating it yields CASSTGTGSQQYF. Full variable domain (rest looked up from reference TRBV18 and TRBJ2-7): NAGVMQNPRHLVRRRGQEARLRCSPMKGHSHVYWYRQLPEEGLKFMVYLQKENIIDESGMPKERFSAEFPKEGPSILRIQQVVRGDSAAYFCASSTGTGSQQYFGPGTRLTVT.

J is TRBJ1-6 and V is TRBV5-1; D not certain. This CDR3 spans 17 amino acids. The germline V gene has CDR1 SGHRS and CDR2 YFSETQ. The V end was cut by 4 bases, the J end by 0 bases, with 14 bases between. CDR3 protein: CASSTQPQSSYNSPLHF. The CDR3 DNA reads as TGCGCCAGCAGCACGCAACCCCAGAGCTCCTATAATTCACCCCTCCACTTT.